The 3 T cell receptor beta chains given below trace back to one sample, sequenced in a study of blood T cell repertoires in COVID-19. Sequencing used immunoSEQ multiplex PCR; TCRdb keeps in-frame clones, though not all of them. The table lists roughly 250,000 clones, approximately 85% of them singletons. Input material: peripheral blood. These receptors were obtained from a woman aged 60-75 years with active or convalescent COVID-19.

CDR3 DNA sequence: TGTGCCAGCAGTGATTATAGGACAGGGGGAGTTCGGGTCGTTGGGGCTTTCTTT. Translation gives CASSDYRTGGVRVVGAFF. The chain combines TRBV6-1 with TRBJ1-1, with TRBD1 matching 10 bases. After removal of 3 bases from V and 11 bases from J, the junction contained 21 bases not matched to a gene. The CDR3 contains 18 residues. The germline CDR1 and CDR2 sequences are MNHNS and SASEGT.

This chain links TRBV2 with TRBJ1-6, with D perhaps matching TRBD1 (6 bases). Trimming stripped 6 bases from V and 7 bases from J, with 13 bases between. Germline-derived CDR1 and CDR2 are SNHLY and FYNNEI. The CDR3 extends over 14 amino acids. Here the CDR3 DNA reads TGTGCCAGCAGGTACAGGGAGGGGAATTCACCCCTCCACTTT. Its protein is CASRYREGNSPLHF.

The chain is built from TRBV6-4 and TRBJ1-6, with D perhaps matching TRBD1 (6 bases). Trimming cost V 6 bases and J 7 bases, with 13 bases left between them. Germline V gene lookup returns CDR1 MRHNA and CDR2 SNTAGT. The CDR3 loop spans 14 amino acids. The CDR3 loop reads CASSETGPNSPLHF. In nucleotides, the CDR3 is TGTGCCAGCAGCGAGACAGGCCCAAATTCACCCCTCCACTTT.